This entry describes one T cell receptor beta chain. Its antigen is unidentified. V was trimmed by 0 bases and J by 13 bases, leaving 13 bases between them. This CDR3 spans 12 amino acids. The germline V gene has CDR1 SQVTM and CDR2 ANQGSEA. Time point reported: persistent/refractory GD, antithyroid drugs over 5 years with positive TRAb. From PBMCs, RNA was extracted and then used to make the TCR library. The sample originates from a study of regulatory T cells in long-lasting Graves disease. Study-wide background: Persistent cases took antithyroid drugs over 5 years and stayed TSH receptor antibody positive.

TCR beta libraries were built with iRepertoire HTBI primers and Arm-PCR of CDR3 regions. Each CDR3 protein gets one entry after TCRdb re-called the multiplex PCR reads with MiXCR. The sample carries 600,000 to 850,000 distinct CDR3 sequences, 30% recorded once. Findings and limits, study-wide: Compared with new cases, persistent Graves' patients showed reduced TCR diversity. Persistent disease preferred TRBV28, TRBJ1-2 and TRBJ2-5.

Material: peripheral blood mononuclear cells (PBMCs), obtained when the disease was refractory, from a patient treated with antithyroid drugs. The chain couples TRBV29-1 to TRBJ2-4, with D tentatively TRBD1 (6 bases). The clonotype was recovered from a female donor with Graves disease. The CDR3 here is CSVEDWDKKQYF. The DNA for the CDR3 is TGCAGCGTTGAAGATTGGGACAAGAAACAGTACTTC.